This TCR beta chain comes out of a study of lymphopenia after photon versus proton radiotherapy. CDR3 length equals 9 residues. CDR1 is GTSNPN and CDR2 is SVGIG in the germline V gene (reference sequence). Clones were read by immunoSEQ multiplex PCR, and TCRdb kept only the in-frame ones, dropping some. The sample comprises around 20,000 clones, around 89% of which are singletons, and around 10% rests with the top ten. This clone was seen only once. What it binds is unknown. Study observations and caveats: Relative stability marked proton patients; photon patients lost diversity and naive cells. Post-nadir diversity loss with photons came from oligoclonal expansion, particularly CD8+ Temra cells. Larger post-nadir TCR diversity loss correlated inversely with survival in deceased patients. Only patients who died were analyzed for survival; proton advantage is unproven.

This sequence originates from a man older than 75 with esophageal cancer. The chain carries TRBV30 and TRBJ1-2; unclear D gene. This specimen was peripheral blood, taken from a patient treated with proton-based radiotherapy. The CDR3 nucleotides are TGTGCGTTTAGGGAGGGCTACACCTTC. It yields the protein CAFREGYTF.